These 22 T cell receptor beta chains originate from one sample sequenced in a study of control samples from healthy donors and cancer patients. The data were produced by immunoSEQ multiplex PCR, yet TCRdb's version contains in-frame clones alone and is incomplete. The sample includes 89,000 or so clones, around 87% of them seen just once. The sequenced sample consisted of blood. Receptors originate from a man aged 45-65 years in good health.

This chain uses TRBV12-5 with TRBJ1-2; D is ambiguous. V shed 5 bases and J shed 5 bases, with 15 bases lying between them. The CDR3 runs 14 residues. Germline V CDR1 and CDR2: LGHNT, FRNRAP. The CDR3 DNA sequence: TGTGCTAGTGGTGGGGAGGCAGGCGTTTATGGCTACACCTTC. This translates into CASGGEAGVYGYTF.

Written as DNA, the CDR3 is TGTGCCAGCAGCTTGGAGGGGGATGGTACCGGGGAGCTGTTTTTT. It yields the protein CASSLEGDGTGELFF. The V and J genes are TRBV5-4 and TRBJ2-2; D may be TRBD1 (6 bases). The length of the CDR3 is 15 residues. In germline, CDR1 is SGHNT, CDR2 YYREEE (reference sequence). V shed 0 bases and J shed 5 bases, with 11 bases lying between them.

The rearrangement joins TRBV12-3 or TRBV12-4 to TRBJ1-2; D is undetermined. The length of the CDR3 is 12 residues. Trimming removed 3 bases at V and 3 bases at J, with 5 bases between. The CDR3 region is CASSLADYGYTF. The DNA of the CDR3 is TGTGCCAGCAGTTTGGCGGACTATGGCTACACCTTC.

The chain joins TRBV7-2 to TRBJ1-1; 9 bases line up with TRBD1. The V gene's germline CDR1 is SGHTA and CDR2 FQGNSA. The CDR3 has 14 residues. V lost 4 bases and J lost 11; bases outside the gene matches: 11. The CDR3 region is CASSSTGGQGGAFF. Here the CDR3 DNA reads TGTGCCAGCAGCTCCACCGGGGGACAGGGCGGCGCTTTCTTT.

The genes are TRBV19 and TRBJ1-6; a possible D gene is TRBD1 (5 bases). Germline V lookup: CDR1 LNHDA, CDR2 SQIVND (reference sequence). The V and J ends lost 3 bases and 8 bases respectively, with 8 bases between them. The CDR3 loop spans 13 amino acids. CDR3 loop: CASSIGADSPLHF. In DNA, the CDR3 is TGTGCCAGTAGTATCGGGGCGGATTCACCCCTCCACTTT.

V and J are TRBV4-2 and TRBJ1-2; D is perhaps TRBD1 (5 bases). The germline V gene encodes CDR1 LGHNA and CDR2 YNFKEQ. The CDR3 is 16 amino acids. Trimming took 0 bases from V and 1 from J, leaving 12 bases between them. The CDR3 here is CASSQDPGPVNYGYTF. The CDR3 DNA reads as TGTGCCAGCAGCCAAGATCCGGGACCGGTTAACTATGGCTACACCTTC.

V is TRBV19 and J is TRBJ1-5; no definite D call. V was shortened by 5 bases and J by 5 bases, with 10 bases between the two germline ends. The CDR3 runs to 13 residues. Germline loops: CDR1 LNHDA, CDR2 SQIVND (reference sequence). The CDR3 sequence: CASSLYFDQPQHF. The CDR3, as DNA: TGTGCCAGTAGTTTGTATTTTGATCAGCCCCAGCATTTT.

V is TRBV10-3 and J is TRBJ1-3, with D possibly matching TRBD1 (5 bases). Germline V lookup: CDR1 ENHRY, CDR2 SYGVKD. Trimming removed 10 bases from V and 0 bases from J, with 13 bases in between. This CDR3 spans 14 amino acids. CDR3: CATHGTDSGNTIYF. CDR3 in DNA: TGTGCCACCCACGGGACGGACTCTGGAAACACCATATATTTT.

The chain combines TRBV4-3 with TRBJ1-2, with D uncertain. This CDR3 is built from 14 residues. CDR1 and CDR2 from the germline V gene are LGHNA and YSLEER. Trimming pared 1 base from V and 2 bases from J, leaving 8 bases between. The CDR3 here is CASSQVEQNYGYTF. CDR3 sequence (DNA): TGCGCCAGCAGCCAAGTTGAACAGAACTATGGCTACACCTTC.

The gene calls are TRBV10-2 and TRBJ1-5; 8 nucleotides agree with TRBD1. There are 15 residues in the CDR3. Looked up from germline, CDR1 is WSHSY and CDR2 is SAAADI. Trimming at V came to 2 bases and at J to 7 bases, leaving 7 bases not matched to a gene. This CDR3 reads CASSEVDRVMQPQHF. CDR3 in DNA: TGCGCCAGCAGTGAGGTGGACAGGGTCATGCAGCCCCAGCATTTT.

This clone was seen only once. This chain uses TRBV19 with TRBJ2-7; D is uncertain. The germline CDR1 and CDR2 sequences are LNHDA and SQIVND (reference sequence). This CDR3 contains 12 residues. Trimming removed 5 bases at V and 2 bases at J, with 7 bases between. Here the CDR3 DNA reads TGTGCCAGTAGTCCCAGCCCCTACGAGCAGTACTTC. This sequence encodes CASSPSPYEQYF.

CDR3 bases: TGTGCCTGGAGTCCCAGCGGGGCGAACACCGGGGAGCTGTTTTTT. Translating it yields CAWSPSGANTGELFF. The genes are TRBV30 and TRBJ2-2; 7 nucleotides agree with TRBD2. Germline loops: CDR1 GTSNPN, CDR2 SVGIG (reference sequence). The ends lost 2 bases at V and 0 bases at J; junction bases unmatched: 3. This CDR3 is 15 amino acids long.

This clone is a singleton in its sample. In DNA, the CDR3 is TGTGCCAGCAGCCTAGAGGCGACAACAACTAATGAAAAACTGTTTTTT. Protein product: CASSLEATTTNEKLFF. The V call is TRBV5-5, the J call TRBJ1-4; D is unresolved. Germline V gene lookup returns CDR1 SGHKS and CDR2 YYEKEE (reference sequence). This CDR3 contains 16 residues. Trimming took off 4 bases at V and 0 bases at J, with 13 bases between the two ends.

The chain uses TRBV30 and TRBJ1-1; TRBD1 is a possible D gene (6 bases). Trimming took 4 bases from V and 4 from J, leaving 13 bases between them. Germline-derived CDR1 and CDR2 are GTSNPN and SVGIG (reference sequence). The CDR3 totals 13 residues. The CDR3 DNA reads TGTGCCTGGAAGGGGGATGCCGGCACTGAAGCTTTCTTT. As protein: CAWKGDAGTEAFF.

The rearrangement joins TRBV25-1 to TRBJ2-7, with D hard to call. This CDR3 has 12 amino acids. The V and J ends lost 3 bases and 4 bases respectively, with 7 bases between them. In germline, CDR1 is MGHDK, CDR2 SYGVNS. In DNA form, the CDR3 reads TGTGCCAGCAGTGACCCCGGGTACGAGCAGTACTTC. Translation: CASSDPGYEQYF.

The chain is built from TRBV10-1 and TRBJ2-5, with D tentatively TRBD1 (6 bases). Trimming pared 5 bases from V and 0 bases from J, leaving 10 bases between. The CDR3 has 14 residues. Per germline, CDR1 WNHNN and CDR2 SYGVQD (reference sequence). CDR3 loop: CASSPDRNQETQYF. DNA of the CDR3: TGCGCCAGCAGTCCCGACAGGAACCAAGAGACCCAGTACTTC.

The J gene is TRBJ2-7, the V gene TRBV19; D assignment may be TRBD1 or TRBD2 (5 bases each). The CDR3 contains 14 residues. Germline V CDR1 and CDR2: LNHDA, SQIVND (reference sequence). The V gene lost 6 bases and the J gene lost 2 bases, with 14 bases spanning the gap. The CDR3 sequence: CASSPGTQAYEQYF. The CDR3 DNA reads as TGTGCCAGTAGCCCCGGGACCCAAGCCTACGAGCAGTACTTC.

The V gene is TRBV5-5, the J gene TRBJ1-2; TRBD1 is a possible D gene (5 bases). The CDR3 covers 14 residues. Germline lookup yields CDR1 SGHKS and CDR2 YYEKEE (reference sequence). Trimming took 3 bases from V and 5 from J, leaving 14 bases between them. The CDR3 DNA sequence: TGTGCCAGCAGCTGGCGGATCTCAGGGTATGGCTACACCTTC. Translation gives CASSWRISGYGYTF.

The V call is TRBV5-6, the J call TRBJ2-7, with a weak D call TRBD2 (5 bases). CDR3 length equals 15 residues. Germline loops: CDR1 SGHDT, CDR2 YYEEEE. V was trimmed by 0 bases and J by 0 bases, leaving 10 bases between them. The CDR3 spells CASSLGLAPSYEQYV. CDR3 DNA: TGTGCCAGCAGCTTGGGGCTAGCACCCTCCTACGAGCAGTACGTC.

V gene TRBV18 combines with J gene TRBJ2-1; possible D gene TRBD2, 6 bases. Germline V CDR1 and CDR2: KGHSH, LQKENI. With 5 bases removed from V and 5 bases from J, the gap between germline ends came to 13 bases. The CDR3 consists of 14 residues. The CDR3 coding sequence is TGTGCCAGCTCAAGGGACTGGCAGAACAATGAGCAGTTCTTC. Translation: CASSRDWQNNEQFF.

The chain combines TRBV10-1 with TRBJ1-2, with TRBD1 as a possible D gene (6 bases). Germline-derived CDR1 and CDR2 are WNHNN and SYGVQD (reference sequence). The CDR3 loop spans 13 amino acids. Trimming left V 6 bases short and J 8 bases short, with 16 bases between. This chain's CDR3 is CASSLQGGTGYTF. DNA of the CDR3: TGCGCCAGCAGCCTACAGGGTGGGACCGGCTACACCTTC.

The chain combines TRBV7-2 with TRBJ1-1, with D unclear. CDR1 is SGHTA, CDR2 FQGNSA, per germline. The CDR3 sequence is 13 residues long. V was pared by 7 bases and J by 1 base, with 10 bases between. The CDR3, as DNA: TGTGCCAGCACCTCGCAGACGAACACTGAAGCTTTCTTT. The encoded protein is CASTSQTNTEAFF.